These T cell receptor beta chains were read from a single sample in a study of blood T cells in healthy people across ages. TCRdb reprocessed the 5' RACE reads via MiXCR and lists one record per CDR3 protein. The repertoire has 800,000 or so distinct CDR3 sequences, about 46% of them found once; the top ten carry about a sixth. The specimen was blood. These receptors came from a man older than 75 in good health. CDR3s leave out the opening cysteine and the closing phenylalanine or tryptophan. The order of the fields is V gene, J gene, CDR3 protein.

>TRBV12-3/TRBV12-4|TRBJ2-7
ASSFVGQGYEQY
>TRBV13|TRBJ2-2
ASSFTGANTGELF
>TRBV2|TRBJ1-6
ASSDPDRVFSPLH
>TRBV7-9|TRBJ2-7
ASSLTASAHEQY
>TRBV12-3/TRBV12-4|TRBJ2-3
ASSVQGLVPTDTQY
>TRBV7-3|TRBJ2-7
ASSPDMAYEQY
>TRBV30|TRBJ2-1
AWTTSINEQF
>TRBV7-3|TRBJ2-3
ASSLTDSGSTDTQY
>TRBV12-3/TRBV12-4|TRBJ1-4
ASSPNAAGAGEKLF
>TRBV12-3/TRBV12-4|TRBJ2-5
ASSLRHQETQY
>TRBV20-1|TRBJ2-5
SARELATNNEQY
>TRBV6-1|TRBJ2-3
ASSTGGGTDTQY
>TRBV12-3/TRBV12-4|TRBJ1-1
ASSFPARNTEAF
>TRBV5-6|TRBJ2-3
ASSSLTSFTDTQY
>TRBV6-1|TRBJ1-1
ASSETTSTEAF
>TRBV6-1|TRBJ2-4
ASSADRVDIRY
>TRBV28|TRBJ2-1
ASSSRGQGNEQF
>TRBV5-6|TRBJ2-7
ASSLLSQPTPYEQY
>TRBV5-1|TRBJ2-1
ASSPRVDEQF
>TRBV6-1|TRBJ1-4
ASSGGSSNEKLF
>TRBV7-2|TRBJ1-5
ASTRGSGGSQPQH
>TRBV20-1|TRBJ2-1
SAKRGDEQF
>TRBV5-1|TRBJ1-4
ASSATGGYEKLF
>TRBV5-1|TRBJ1-2
ASSQQGLYGYT
>TRBV5-1|TRBJ2-1
ASSSEGGQF
>TRBV20-1|TRBJ2-4
SAREVPAKNIQY
>TRBV20-1|TRBJ2-3
SARTQQNTDTQY
>TRBV13|TRBJ2-7
ASSEAGSSSYEQY
>TRBV7-2|TRBJ2-1
ASSLSRTWDRGGTQF
>TRBV9|TRBJ2-1
ASSVQAGGPYNEQF
>TRBV4-2|TRBJ2-1
ASSQDAGADNEQF
>TRBV6-5|TRBJ2-3
ASSSRLVTERGSTDTQY
>TRBV7-3|TRBJ2-5
ASSKGQLGGNEQY